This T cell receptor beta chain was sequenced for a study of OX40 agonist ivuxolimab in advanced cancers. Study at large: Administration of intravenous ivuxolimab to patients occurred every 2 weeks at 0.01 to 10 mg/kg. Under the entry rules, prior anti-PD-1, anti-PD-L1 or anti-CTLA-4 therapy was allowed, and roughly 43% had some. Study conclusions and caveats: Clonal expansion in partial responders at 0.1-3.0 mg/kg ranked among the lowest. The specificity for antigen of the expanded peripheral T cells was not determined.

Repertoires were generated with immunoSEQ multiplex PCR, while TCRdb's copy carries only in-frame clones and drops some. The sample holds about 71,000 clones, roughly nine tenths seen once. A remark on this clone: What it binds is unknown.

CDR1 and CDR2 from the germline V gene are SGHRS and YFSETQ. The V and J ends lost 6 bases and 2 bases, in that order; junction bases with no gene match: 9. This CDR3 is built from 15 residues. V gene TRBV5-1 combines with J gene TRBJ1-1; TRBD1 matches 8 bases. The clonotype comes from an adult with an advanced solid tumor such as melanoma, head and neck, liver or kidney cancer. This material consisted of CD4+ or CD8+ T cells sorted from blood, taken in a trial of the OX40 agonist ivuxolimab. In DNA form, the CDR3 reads TGCGCCAGCACTCGGGACAGGTTTTCTAACACTGAAGCTTTCTTT. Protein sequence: CASTRDRFSNTEAFF.